This T cell receptor beta chain comes out of a study of T-cell memory formation after mild COVID-19 (dated by TCRdb to the early 2020s). Looking at the study overall: Most TCR sequence clusters were specific to one of the two donors. T-cell clones expanding and contracting after mild COVID-19 in two donors were tracked by longitudinal TCRalpha and TCRbeta repertoire sequencing. Two young, previously healthy adult volunteers made up the cohort, one male and one female.

Findings and caveats that apply to the study as a whole: Some responding clones were detected in pre-infection memory, suggesting pre-existing cross-reactive memory T cells joined the SARS-CoV-2 response. Only a couple of mild cases were covered by the study, and larger cohorts that include severe cases with pre-infection samples were considered necessary. SARS-CoV-2 specificity of the second-wave clones peaking on day 37 was not confirmed. Clones contracting from day 15 to 85 had balanced CD4/CD8 phenotypes, while a second wave expanding from day 15 to 37 was biased towards CD4+. Contracting CD4+ clones appeared mostly in the CM and EM memory subsets, whereas CD8+ clones were enriched in EMRA.

This clonotype was seen only a few times. It has no known antigen specificity. Nothing much larger sits one base from this clone, and base qualities are not available. Ficoll-Paque density gradient centrifugation was the method used to isolate PBMCs. The sequencing machine was an Illumina NovaSeq 6000. cDNA libraries for TCRalpha and TCRbeta were prepared by 5'RACE using constant-segment primers, with sample barcodes and unique molecular identifiers added. RNA was extracted from every sample with Trizol reagent. The libraries were amplified in two PCR steps, and the second step added a second sample barcode and Illumina TruSeq adapters. Sequencing of libraries was performed on an Illumina NovaSeq with 2 x 150 bp paired-end reads. The paper's data handling went like this. With migec v1.2.7, reads were demultiplexed and then collapsed into UMI-guided consensus sequences. Using mixcr v2.1.11, UMI consensuses were aligned to TRA and TRB V and J templates and then assembled into clonotypes. A clonotype was counted as expanded or contracted only when both edgeR and NoisET called the clonotype significant, with the noise models trained on biological replicates. For edgeR calls, the thresholds were a false discovery rate-adjusted p below 0.01 and a log2 fold-change of 1. PCA with hierarchical clustering of max-normalized trajectories of the 1000 most abundant clonotypes was used as exploratory dynamics analysis. Separately sequenced CD4+ and CD8+ repertoires were used to assign a CD4 or CD8 phenotype to each responding clone. TCRdb passed the public sequencing reads through fastp at Q25 and MiXCR, retaining productive beta sequences. One record per CDR3 amino acid sequence lists the most common genes and DNA. The V and J calls shown here were made by TCRdb, not taken from the authors' results. In this sample the table shows 200,000 to 250,000 distinct CDR3 sequences, approximately 15% of which occur a single time. Approximately 2.1% of the sample lies in the top ten.

V has 2 bases trimmed and J has 3 bases trimmed; junction bases matching no gene number 3. The germline V gene supplies CDR1 MNHNS and CDR2 SASEGT. The CDR3 covers 15 residues, taking in both the cysteine and the phenylalanine. The CDR3 DNA has 45 bases and is translated from base 1. Sequencing input: PBMCs or a T cell subset sorted from them (not recorded which). The origin of this receptor is an adult woman who had mild COVID-19 (a few samples of this study predate the infection). The sample titles of this study are shuffled in the database, so cell type and time point are left out; the donor was told from shared clones. The rearranged segments are TRBV6-1 and TRBJ1-5, with 8 central nucleotides matching TRBD1. The DNA sequence is TGTGCCAGCAGTGAACAGGGGGCCTCCAATCAGCCCCAGCATTTT. It translates as CASSEQGASNQPQHF.